These 14 T cell receptor beta chains share one sample of origin, sequenced in a study of blood T cell repertoires in COVID-19 (dated by TCRdb to 2019 to 2021). Libraries were built with the immunoSEQ multiplex PCR assay. The table comes from immuneACCESS by way of TCRdb, which keeps in-frame sequences with V and J called. Part of the clones is missing from these tables; in studies checked, under half for an unresolved V gene and the rest for unknown reasons. A total of about 140,000 clones appear in this sample, 60% to 80% of them only once. About 2.9% of the sample is in the top ten clones. Sequencing was done on a sample of PBMCs or T cells enriched from blood (not recorded which). Receptors originate from a woman aged 45-59 years who had recovered from COVID-19.

The V and J genes are TRBV28 and TRBJ2-7; 12 positions match TRBD2. Unmatched junction bases numbered 14, after V lost 4 bases and J lost 7 bases. Germline loops: CDR1 MDHEN, CDR2 SYDVKM. The CDR3 has 17 residues. The CDR3 sequence: CASSSGGLAGGPGEQYF. The CDR3 DNA follows: TGTGCCAGCAGTTCGGGAGGGCTAGCGGGAGGGCCTGGGGAGCAGTACTTC.

This rearrangement joins TRBV18 to TRBJ1-1, with a weak D call TRBD1 (6 bases). Trimming stripped 5 bases from V and 2 bases from J, with 12 bases between. Germline V gives CDR1 KGHSH, CDR2 LQKENI. The CDR3 has 14 residues. The CDR3 loop is CASSFSGTNTEAFF. CDR3 coding DNA: TGTGCCAGCTCATTCTCCGGGACAAACACTGAAGCTTTCTTT.

The chain recombines TRBV27 with TRBJ1-1; TRBD1 matches 7 bases. The junction had 5 bases not matched to a gene; V was cut back by 5 bases and J by 5 bases. The CDR3 runs 13 residues. Germline V CDR1 and CDR2: MNHEY, SMNVEV (reference sequence). The CDR3 region is CASSEQGRTEAFF. DNA of the CDR3: TGTGCCAGCAGTGAACAGGGGCGGACTGAAGCTTTCTTT.

The chain links TRBV7-3 to TRBJ2-1; TRBD2 matches at 8 bases. Per the germline V gene, CDR1 is SGHTA and CDR2 is FQGTGA. Trimming removed 6 bases from V and 4 bases from J; junction bases left unmatched: 14. CDR3 size: 17 residues. The CDR3 DNA is TGTGCCAGCAGTTCGGGGCGGGGGGCCCGTTCTTACAATGAGCAGTTCTTC. It translates to CASSSGRGARSYNEQFF.

DNA for the CDR3: TGTGCCAGCAGCCTCAGGCGGGACAGTCATCTAGGCTCTGGAAACACCATATATTTT. It codes for CASSLRRDSHLGSGNTIYF. The chain carries TRBV7-8 and TRBJ1-3; 7 positions agree with TRBD1. The CDR3 loop spans 19 amino acids. Unmatched junction bases numbered 16, after V lost 5 bases and J lost 0 bases. Germline V gene data show CDR1 as SGHVS and CDR2 as FQNEAQ.

V and J are TRBV6-1 and TRBJ1-1; 7 bases map to TRBD1. The CDR3 extends over 15 amino acids. CDR1 and CDR2 from the germline V gene are MNHNS and SASEGT. The junction had 8 bases not matched to a gene; V was cut back by 3 bases and J by 4 bases. CDR3 nucleotide sequence: TGTGCCAGCAGTGATTCGGAGGGGGCGCGCACTGAAGCTTTCTTT. This gives the protein CASSDSEGARTEAFF.

The CDR3 nucleotides read TGCGCCAGCAGCTTGGCAGGGACAGGGGACTACGAGCAGTACTTC. This codes for CASSLAGTGDYEQYF. V is TRBV5-1 and J is TRBJ2-7, with 10 nucleotides matching TRBD1. The CDR3 spans 15 residues. The junction had 3 bases not matched to a gene; V was cut back by 0 bases and J by 3 bases. Germline CDR1 and CDR2: SGHRS and YFSETQ.

J is TRBJ2-7 and V is TRBV6-5; possibly TRBD2 for D (5 bases). V lost 7 bases and J 3 bases, leaving 16 bases between the germline ends. This CDR3 has 14 residues. The germline V gene has CDR1 MNHEY and CDR2 SVGAGI. This CDR3 is CASTPAGWNYEQYF. In DNA form, the CDR3 reads TGTGCCAGCACCCCCGCGGGCTGGAACTACGAGCAGTACTTC.

The V gene is TRBV5-1, the J gene TRBJ1-1; maybe TRBD1 (5 bases). With 4 bases removed from V and 7 bases from J, the gap between germline ends came to 11 bases. The CDR3 loop spans 12 amino acids. Germline CDR1 SGHRS, CDR2 YFSETQ. The CDR3 loop is CASSQETDEAFF. DNA for the CDR3: TGCGCCAGCAGCCAGGAGACAGATGAAGCTTTCTTT.

The chain combines TRBV19 with TRBJ2-3; the match to TRBD2 covers 13 bases. The CDR3 extends over 16 amino acids. CDR1 is LNHDA and CDR2 is SQIVND in the germline V gene (reference sequence). V shed 4 bases, J shed 2 bases, and the junction held 3 bases outside the gene matches. The CDR3 region is CASSTGLAGYTDTQYF. In DNA, the CDR3 is TGTGCCAGTAGTACGGGACTAGCGGGGTACACAGATACGCAGTATTTT. The whole variable domain, remainder taken from reference TRBV19 and TRBJ2-3, is DGGITQSPKYLFRKEGQNVTLSCEQNLNHDAMYWYRQDPGQGLRLIYYSQIVNDFQKGDIAEGYSVSREKKESFPLTVTSAQKNPTAFYLCASSTGLAGYTDTQYFGPGTRLTVL.

Only a few counts were recorded for this clone. The V call is TRBV28, the J call TRBJ2-7; D uncertain. V lost 3 bases and J 4 bases, leaving 10 bases between the germline ends. The CDR3 is made up of 13 amino acids. Germline CDR1 and CDR2: MDHEN and SYDVKM. The CDR3 coding sequence is TGTGCCAGCAGTTTGGGCACGATATACGAGCAGTACTTC. This codes for CASSLGTIYEQYF.

The V gene is TRBV3-1 (or the pseudogene TRBV3-2), the J gene TRBJ1-4; 9 bases match TRBD1. CDR1 and CDR2 from the germline V gene are LGHDT and YNNKEL (reference sequence). Germline trimming cut 5 bases from V and 7 bases from J; bases unmatched to any gene: 11. CDR3 length: 16 amino acids. The CDR3 here is CASSYLIGTGSEKLFF. CDR3 coding DNA: TGTGCCAGCAGCTATCTTATCGGGACAGGGAGTGAAAAACTGTTTTTT.

The V gene is TRBV4-1, the J gene TRBJ2-1; TRBD1 is a possible D gene (5 bases). Trimming took off 1 base at V and 0 bases at J, with 7 bases between the two ends. CDR3 size: 15 residues. CDR1 and CDR2 (germline): MGHRA, YSYEKL. The CDR3 loop is CASSQAQGSYNEQFF. CDR3 bases: TGCGCCAGCAGCCAAGCCCAGGGCTCCTACAATGAGCAGTTCTTC.

The chain links TRBV20-1 to TRBJ1-2; D call uncertain. Germline CDR1 and CDR2: DFQATT and SNEGSKA (reference sequence). The CDR3 consists of 14 residues. Between the trimmed V and J ends, which lost 3 bases and 2 bases, there was a span of 13 bases. In DNA, the CDR3 is TGCAGTGCTAGTACCCCCCCGGGGAACTATGGCTACACCTTC. Translation: CSASTPPGNYGYTF.